This TCR beta chain was captured in a study of cytotoxic CD8 clonotypes in ibrutinib-treated CLL. Turning to the study itself: The average sample held roughly 250,000 productive templates and about 99,000 productive rearrangements. The study, taken as a whole, reports: Samples were collected at differing times from sustained-remission and progressing patients. Before falling back toward baseline at progression, clonality had risen at the time of ibrutinib response.

The table came from immunoSEQ multiplex PCR; TCRdb's copy has only in-frame clones and leaves some out. The table records about 160,000 clones, about 84% of them present only once. Extraction of approximately 2 micrograms of genomic DNA from cryopreserved PBMCs supplied material for TCR beta libraries. This CDR3 is 14 amino acids long. The V gene end was trimmed by 7 bases and the J gene end by 0 bases; junction bases not matched to a gene: 9. Germline CDR1 is SQVTM and CDR2 is ANQGSEA. On this clone: What it recognizes is unknown.

This clonotype originated in a human donor with chronic lymphocytic leukemia. This chain uses TRBV29-1 with TRBJ2-7; 7 bases agree with TRBD1. This sample comprised PBMCs, obtained after 24 months of ibrutinib treatment. CDR3 bases: TGCAGCGCAAAACCCTCAGGGGGCTCCTACGAGCAGTACTTC. Its translation: CSAKPSGGSYEQYF.